This passage covers 2 T cell receptor beta chains from one sample sequenced in a study of T cell responses to AZD1222 COVID-19 vaccine. Generated by immunoSEQ multiplex PCR, the TCRdb table keeps only in-frame clones and is missing some. The table includes some 150,000 clones, roughly 88% detected once. The sample in question was peripheral blood, obtained 28 days after the second dose of the MenACWY control vaccine. The receptors here all came from an adult who received the MenACWY meningococcal vaccine as a control.

The V call is TRBV3-1 (or the pseudogene TRBV3-2), the J call TRBJ1-4; TRBD1 matches 9 bases. V lost 2 bases and J lost 6; bases outside the gene matches: 7. The CDR3 is made up of 16 amino acids. Germline V gives CDR1 LGHDT, CDR2 YNNKEL (reference sequence). Written as DNA, the CDR3 is TGTGCCAGCAGCCAATACTGGGACAGGGCCCATGAAAAACTGTTTTTT. Its translation is CASSQYWDRAHEKLFF.

The chain employs TRBV5-1 and TRBJ2-1; D remains unclear. This CDR3 has 12 amino acids. With 2 bases removed from V and 6 bases from J, the gap between germline ends came to 6 bases. Germline V lookup: CDR1 SGHRS, CDR2 YFSETQ. The CDR3 coding sequence is TGCGCCAGCAGCTTACCCGGCAATGAGCAGTTCTTC. Translated: CASSLPGNEQFF.